The sequence of this T cell receptor beta chain was determined in a study of blood T cell repertoires in COVID-19. As for the study in general: Material from acute and convalescent COVID-19 was sourced from the United States, Italy and Spain. The analysed material was cDNA or gDNA that came from T cells, B-cell-depleted T cells, or PBMCs.

The CDR3 runs to 16 residues. V lost 3 bases and J lost 8; bases outside the gene matches: 13. The germline gives CDR1 DFQATT, CDR2 SNEGSKA (reference sequence). In the authors' workflow: Reference gene primer amplification gave estimated nucleated cell counts. The table came from immunoSEQ multiplex PCR; TCRdb's copy has only in-frame clones and leaves some out. The V and J calls and clone size come from that table; D and trimming were worked out from the DNA. The sample has roughly 130,000 clones; less than 90% are singletons. The V gene is TRBV20-1, the J gene TRBJ2-1, with 10 bases identical to TRBD2. Sequencing was carried out using peripheral blood. This receptor was taken from a woman in her twenties or thirties who had recovered from COVID-19. CDR3 sequence: CSASIQREGPEYEQFF. CDR3 nucleotides: TGCAGTGCTAGTATCCAGCGGGAGGGGCCAGAGTATGAGCAGTTCTTC.